This TCR beta chain appears in the sequencing data of a study of early T cells in non-severe SARS-CoV-2 infection. Study-level background: Bulk RNA taken from unsorted whole blood was sequenced, leaving chains unpaired. The study's findings and limits: Using VDJdb, the matching emphasized anti-spike CD8 responses while missing private and CD4 specificities.

This clonotype was observed many times. The antigen remains undetermined. Separate cDNA molecules each had unique molecular identifiers attached to them. TCRdb itself ran the 5' RACE reads through MiXCR, one entry per CDR3 protein. The profile covers 95,000 to 150,000 distinct CDR3 sequences, with under 15% appearing a single time and 20% to 25% taken by the ten largest. Germline loops: CDR1 DFQATT, CDR2 SNEGSKA (reference sequence). The CDR3 has 14 residues. The J segment lost 5 bases and the V segment lost 6 bases, leaving 13 bases of the junction unmatched. The TCR sequence derives from an adult who was a healthcare worker with PCR-confirmed SARS-CoV-2 infection or an uninfected control (not recorded which). The material sequenced was whole blood. The rearrangement joins TRBV20-1 to TRBJ2-7; 7 bases match TRBD1. CDR3 residues: CSATGQALGNEQYF. The CDR3 DNA sequence: TGCAGTGCAACCGGACAGGCCCTCGGCAACGAGCAGTACTTC.